This TCR beta chain was sequenced for a study of blood T cell repertoires in COVID-19. At the level of the study: Acute-phase and convalescent COVID-19 samples originated in the United States, Italy and Spain.

Concerning this clone itself: At the DNA level, this CDR3 is encoded by other sequences in the same sample as well.

Trimming at V came to 3 bases and at J to 2 bases, leaving 0 bases not matched to a gene. This CDR3 is 14 amino acids long. CDR1 and CDR2 from the germline V gene are MNHNS and SASEGT. Per the original methods: Reference gene primers were amplified, and this amplification served to estimate nucleated cell counts. Clones were read by immunoSEQ multiplex PCR, and TCRdb kept only the in-frame ones, dropping some. The D gene and trimming were derived from the DNA, and the V and J assignments and clone size from that table. The data contain some 200,000 clones, approximately 84% of them seen just once; the ten biggest clones take up 6.5% to 8.5%.

The sample consisted of peripheral blood. This TCR derives from a human donor with acute or convalescent COVID-19. The donor label of this sample is uncertain. The genes are TRBV6-1 and TRBJ1-5; 8 nucleotides line up with TRBD1. CDR3 in DNA: TGTGCCAGCAGTGAGGGACAGGGCAATCAGCCCCAGCATTTT. Translated: CASSEGQGNQPQHF.